These T cell receptor beta chains were read from a single sample in a study of T cell responses to AZD1222 COVID-19 vaccine. Only in-frame clones appear in the TCRdb table, and some are missing; sequencing was by immunoSEQ multiplex PCR. Of 150,000 to 200,000 clones in the sample, about 89% were seen once. The source was peripheral blood, collected 28 days after the second AZD1222 dose. The receptors originated from an adult who received the AZD1222 COVID-19 vaccine. Both conserved end residues are part of each CDR3. A D gene is named only where the DNA matches it firmly. Size values are once, few and many counts, or a class for expanded clones, and some rows have none.

d_gene	j_gene	v_gene	abundance	CDR3aa	CDR3nt
NA	TRBJ2-3	TRBV15	NA	CATSRDLLARVTDTQYF	TGTGCCACCAGCAGAGATCTTCTAGCGCGGGTCACAGATACGCAGTATTTT
NA	TRBJ1-6	TRBV29-1	once	CSVTEENNSPLHF	TGCAGCGTTACGGAGGAGAATAATTCACCCCTCCACTTT
TRBD1	TRBJ2-5	TRBV3-1/TRBV3-2	NA	CASRGRDRGQETQYF	TGTGCCAGCAGGGGCCGGGACAGGGGACAAGAGACCCAGTACTTC
NA	TRBJ1-1	TRBV19	NA	CASSIVPGNTEAFF	TGTGCCAGTAGTATAGTTCCGGGGAACACTGAAGCTTTCTTT
NA	TRBJ2-3	TRBV6-2/TRBV6-3	once	CASSYPRGRATDTQYF	TGTGCCAGCAGTTACCCCCGGGGGCGGGCGACAGATACGCAGTATTTT
NA	TRBJ2-7	TRBV7-9	NA	CASSLPGGTLDEQYF	TGTGCCAGCAGCTTACCCGGGGGCACCCTTGACGAGCAGTACTTC
NA	TRBJ2-7	TRBV10-1	NA	CASSDQGQTSSYEQYF	TGCGCCAGCAGTGATCAGGGACAGACTAGCTCCTACGAGCAGTACTTC
TRBD1	TRBJ1-1	TRBV5-5	NA	CASSLAGGNTEAFF	TGTGCCAGCAGCTTGGCAGGGGGAAATACTGAAGCTTTCTTT
TRBD2	TRBJ2-3	TRBV3-1/TRBV3-2	NA	CASSQDRLAGEGDTDTQYF	TGTGCCAGCAGCCAAGACCGACTAGCGGGAGAGGGGGACACAGATACGCAGTATTTT
TRBD1	TRBJ2-7	TRBV10-1	NA	CASSESWLGQGQGFDEQYF	TGCGCCAGCAGTGAGTCTTGGCTCGGCCAAGGACAGGGGTTCGACGAGCAGTACTTC
TRBD1	TRBJ1-2	TRBV11-3	NA	CASSEDREGGYTF	TGTGCCAGCAGCGAAGACAGGGAAGGTGGCTACACCTTC
TRBD2	TRBJ2-7	TRBV2	NA	CASSERTSGGAAQYF	TGTGCCAGCAGTGAAAGGACTAGCGGGGGGGCGGCGCAGTACTTC
TRBD2	TRBJ2-7	TRBV7-2	NA	CASSLGLAGDEQYF	TGTGCCAGCAGCTTAGGACTAGCGGGAGACGAGCAGTACTTC
NA	TRBJ2-7	TRBV5-1	once	CASSLQGGYSYEQYF	TGCGCCAGCAGCCTGCAGGGGGGTTACTCCTACGAGCAGTACTTC
NA	TRBJ1-1	TRBV28	NA	CASNSQTAEAFF	TGTGCCAGCAACTCCCAGACAGCGGAAGCTTTCTTT
NA	TRBJ2-7	TRBV12-3/TRBV12-4	NA	CASSLSVSYEQYF	TGTGCCAGCAGTTTATCTGTTTCCTACGAGCAGTACTTC
NA	TRBJ1-5	TRBV6-2/TRBV6-3	NA	CASSYNGGIGPQHF	TGTGCCAGCAGTTACAATGGGGGGATTGGGCCCCAGCATTTT
NA	TRBJ2-7	TRBV2	NA	CASRDGGSYEQYF	TGTGCCAGCAGGGACGGTGGCTCCTACGAGCAGTACTTC
TRBD1	TRBJ1-1	TRBV5-6	NA	CASSQAGGPEAFF	TGTGCCAGCAGCCAAGCAGGGGGCCCTGAAGCTTTCTTT
TRBD1	TRBJ2-1	TRBV19	NA	CASRGSGTGRSYNEQFF	TGTGCCAGTAGGGGATCCGGGACAGGGAGATCCTACAATGAGCAGTTCTTC
TRBD2	TRBJ2-7	TRBV7-9	NA	CATSALAGGRNTYEQYF	TGTGCCACGTCGGCACTAGCGGGGGGACGAAATACCTACGAGCAGTACTTC
NA	TRBJ2-7	TRBV7-9	NA	CASSLRDLKGYEQYF	TGTGCCAGCAGCCTTCGGGACTTGAAGGGCTACGAGCAGTACTTC
TRBD2	TRBJ2-1	TRBV7-2	NA	CASSLEIWRGGSSYNEQFF	TGTGCCAGCAGCTTAGAAATATGGCGGGGAGGGAGCTCCTACAATGAGCAGTTCTTC
NA	TRBJ1-3	TRBV6-5	NA	CASIDGGSGNTIYF	TGTGCCAGCATCGACGGGGGATCTGGAAACACCATATATTTT
TRBD1	TRBJ2-1	TRBV29-1	NA	CSVRGRGMSEQFF	TGCAGCGTTCGGGGCAGGGGGATGAGTGAGCAGTTCTTC
NA	TRBJ2-1	TRBV11-1	NA	CASSLARTTYNEQFF	TGTGCCAGCAGCTTAGCCCGGACAACTTACAATGAGCAGTTCTTC
NA	TRBJ2-7	TRBV6-2/TRBV6-3	NA	CASSYGGGTYEQYF	TGTGCCAGCAGTTACGGTGGAGGGACCTACGAGCAGTACTTC
NA	TRBJ1-6	TRBV6-2/TRBV6-3	NA	CASSSDGGSSYNSPLHF	TGTGCCAGCAGTTCGGACGGCGGGAGCTCCTATAATTCACCCCTCCACTTT
NA	TRBJ1-6	TRBV7-9	few	CASSLYGRYVSPLHF	TGTGCCAGCAGCTTATATGGTCGGTATGTTTCACCCCTCCACTTT
TRBD1	TRBJ1-5	TRBV6-5	NA	CASSNRGLSNQPQHF	TGTGCCAGCAGTAACAGGGGCCTTAGCAATCAGCCCCAGCATTTT
NA	TRBJ1-5	TRBV13	NA	CASSLGNQPQHF	TGTGCCAGCAGCTTAGGCAATCAGCCCCAGCATTTT
NA	TRBJ2-5	TRBV2	NA	CASSVIIGTQYF	TGTGCCAGCAGTGTGATCATAGGGACCCAGTACTTC
NA	TRBJ2-1	TRBV5-6	NA	CASSLFSGSSYNEQFF	TGTGCCAGCAGCCTGTTTAGTGGTTCGTCCTACAATGAGCAGTTCTTC
NA	TRBJ1-2	TRBV19	NA	CASSSRQKKVYGYTF	TGTGCCAGTAGTTCTCGACAGAAAAAGGTCTATGGCTACACCTTC